This T cell receptor (beta chain) was identified in a study of regulatory T cells in long-lasting Graves disease. Study outcomes and limitations: With persistent disease, TRBV28, TRBJ1-2 and TRBJ2-5 were the favored segments.

Relying on iRepertoire HTBI primers and Arm-PCR of CDR3 regions, the team built TCR beta libraries. TCRdb used MiXCR to reprocess the multiplex PCR reads, holding one entry per CDR3 protein. The sample consists of 500,000 or so distinct CDR3 sequences, about 14% of them appearing once. As regards this clonotype: Its antigen is unknown.

V lost 0 bases and J lost 10, with 12 bases in between. The CDR3 spans 13 residues. Germline CDR1 SEHNR, CDR2 FQNEAQ (reference sequence). The time point here: newly diagnosed GD, antithyroid drugs for less than 3 months. Making the TCR library involved RNA that had been extracted from PBMCs. The same specimen was also included in a second study, on T cells in Graves' hyperthyroidism and ophthalmopathy.

This TCR came from a woman between 45 and 60 years old with Graves disease. The input for sequencing was peripheral blood mononuclear cells (PBMCs), taken at new diagnosis, from a patient treated with antithyroid drugs. The chain has TRBV7-9 and TRBJ1-2; D is undetermined. CDR3 loop: CASSLAETGSYTF. The CDR3 DNA reads as TGTGCCAGCAGCTTAGCTGAGACCGGCTCCTACACCTTC.